A single sample gave rise to the 9 T cell receptor beta chains below, sequenced in a study of blood T cell repertoires in COVID-19. Sequencing was performed with immunoSEQ multiplex PCR; in TCRdb, only in-frame clones are kept and a portion is missing. The data hold hundreds of thousands of clones, with 83% observed a single time. Sequencing input: PBMCs or T cells enriched from blood (not recorded which). The receptors were gathered from a woman aged 45-65 years who had been exposed to COVID-19.

V is TRBV7-8 and J is TRBJ1-1; D perhaps matches TRBD1 (5 bases). Germline-derived CDR1 and CDR2 are SGHVS and FQNEAQ. V lost 1 base to trimming and J lost 8 bases, with 11 bases between them. The CDR3 spans 13 residues. The CDR3 sequence: CASSLVERGEAFF. Here the CDR3 DNA reads TGTGCCAGCAGCTTAGTAGAAAGGGGCGAAGCTTTCTTT.

In DNA form, the CDR3 reads TGCGCCAGCAGCCACCTAAGTAATCCTAATGAAAAACTGTTTTTT. It yields the protein CASSHLSNPNEKLFF. The J gene is TRBJ1-4, the V gene TRBV4-3; D is undetermined. The germline CDR1 and CDR2 sequences are LGHNA and YSLEER. The CDR3 sequence is 15 residues long. Trimming pared 3 bases from V and 3 bases from J, leaving 11 bases between.

V is TRBV9 and J is TRBJ2-5; tentatively, D is TRBD2 (7 bases). This CDR3 has 16 residues. V was pared by 4 bases and J by 4 bases, with 20 bases between. Germline CDR1 reads SGDLS; CDR2 reads YYNGEE. As DNA, the CDR3 is TGTGCCAGCAGCCCTAGGGGGGGGTCCCTCGGAGAGACCCAGTACTTC. Protein: CASSPRGGSLGETQYF.

The J gene is TRBJ1-2, the V gene TRBV7-3; 9 positions match TRBD1. Germline V gives CDR1 SGHTA, CDR2 FQGTGA. V lost 5 bases to trimming and J lost 2 bases; unmatched junction nucleotides: 3. The CDR3 covers 14 residues. CDR3: CASSLGTGNYGYTF. In DNA form, the CDR3 reads TGTGCCAGCAGCCTCGGGACAGGGAACTATGGCTACACCTTC.

This chain connects TRBV6-2 or TRBV6-3 to TRBJ2-2; 7 nucleotides match TRBD1. Germline CDR1 MNHEY, CDR2 SVGEGT. The CDR3 spans 15 residues. V gave up 5 bases and J gave up 4 bases; unmatched junction bases: 7. CDR3 residues: CASSDRVMGTGELFF. CDR3 bases: TGTGCCAGCAGTGACAGGGTGATGGGCACCGGGGAGCTGTTTTTT.

The chain recombines TRBV19 with TRBJ2-7, with a possible D match to TRBD1 (7 bases). V was trimmed by 5 bases and J by 2 bases, leaving 13 bases between them. The CDR3 consists of 14 residues. Looked up from germline, CDR1 is LNHDA and CDR2 is SQIVND (reference sequence). CDR3 bases: TGTGCCAGTAGTCGCGGGACAGCTACCTACGAGCAGTACTTC. Its protein is CASSRGTATYEQYF.

The chain combines TRBV6-2 or TRBV6-3 with TRBJ2-7; maybe TRBD1 (6 bases). CDR1 and CDR2 from the germline V gene are MNHEY and SVGEGT. The V end was cut by 2 bases, the J end by 4 bases, with 12 bases between. CDR3 length: 14 residues. As DNA, the CDR3 is TGTGCCAGCAGTTACGGGGGACATTCGTACGAGCAGTACTTC. It specifies CASSYGGHSYEQYF.

This clone was observed a handful of times. The rearrangement joins TRBV12-5 to TRBJ1-6, with TRBD1 matching over 11 bases. Trimming removed 4 bases from V and 0 bases from J; junction bases left unmatched: 5. This CDR3 comprises 18 residues. Germline CDR1 and CDR2: LGHNT and FRNRAP. CDR3 bases: TGTGCTAGTGGTTGGGGGGGACAGGGGGACTCCTATAATTCACCCCTCCACTTT. Translated, it gives CASGWGGQGDSYNSPLHF.

This clone has more than one count but fewer than ten. The V gene is TRBV5-1, the J gene TRBJ2-2; the match to TRBD2 covers 14 bases. Germline assignment: CDR1 SGHRS and CDR2 YFSETQ. V shed 4 bases, J shed 1 base, and the junction held 9 bases outside the gene matches. There are 19 residues in the CDR3. CDR3 nucleotide sequence: TGCGCCAGCAGCCACAGGACTAGCGGGGGGACTAAGAACACCGGGGAGCTGTTTTTT. Translating gives CASSHRTSGGTKNTGELFF.